This TCR beta chain is from a study of a mutant IDH1 vaccine in newly diagnosed glioma. About the research overall: Averaging around 42 years of age, treated patients were around 60% male and about 38% female. Most patients had radiochemotherapy with temozolomide before enrollment; others had one alone. Visit V13 took place at week 47, and visit V12 happened at week 35.

Time point of the sample: week 47, end of study. One vaccine dose held 300 ug of mutant IDH1 20-mer peptide and came with topical imiquimod. New WHO grade 3 or 4 astrocytomas that were IDH1-mutant and ATRX-lost had been found in donors. This clone was found once. Its antigen is as yet unknown. The length of the CDR3 is 15 residues. V lost 7 bases and J lost 5; bases outside the gene matches: 12. Germline lookup yields CDR1 MNHNS and CDR2 SASEGT. Profiling relied on immunoSEQ multiplex PCR, and the TCRdb table lists in-frame clones only, not all of them. The sample contains about 31,000 clones, 75% to 95% of which appear only once.

Sequencing used PBMCs, obtained from a glioma patient whose treatment included an IDH1 peptide vaccine. V and J are TRBV6-1 and TRBJ2-3, with TRBD2 matching 7 bases. The sequence came from a woman between 40 and 50 years old with glioma. Here the CDR3 DNA reads TGTGCCAGCATCCATACCTGGGGGGGAAGAGATACGCAGTATTTT. It encodes CASIHTWGGRDTQYF.